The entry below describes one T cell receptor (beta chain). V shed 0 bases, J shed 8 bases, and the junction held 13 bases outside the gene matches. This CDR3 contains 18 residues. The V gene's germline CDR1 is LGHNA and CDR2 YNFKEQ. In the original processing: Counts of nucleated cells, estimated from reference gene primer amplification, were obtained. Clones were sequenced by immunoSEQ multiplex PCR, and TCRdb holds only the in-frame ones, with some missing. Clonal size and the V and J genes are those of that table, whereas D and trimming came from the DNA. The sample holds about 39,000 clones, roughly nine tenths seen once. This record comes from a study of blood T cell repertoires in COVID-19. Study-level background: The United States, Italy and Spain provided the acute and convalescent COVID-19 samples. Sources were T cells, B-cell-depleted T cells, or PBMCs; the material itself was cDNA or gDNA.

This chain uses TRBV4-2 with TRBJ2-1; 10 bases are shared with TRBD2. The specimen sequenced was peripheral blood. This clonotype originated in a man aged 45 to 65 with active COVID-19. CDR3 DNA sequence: TGTGCCAGCAGCCAAGATCTTAGCGGGGGGTGGGGGATTGATGAGCAGTTCTTC. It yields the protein CASSQDLSGGWGIDEQFF.